This entry lists 14 T cell receptor beta chains sequenced from one sample in a study of cytomegalovirus exposure and HLA in healthy donors. Amplification used 60 Vbeta primers and 13 Jbeta primers. Some clones are missing from TCRdb's copy, which holds only in-frame ones; the method was immunoSEQ multiplex PCR. The data show about 180,000 clones, around four fifths seen once. The sequenced material came from PBMCs. These receptors were obtained from a girl between 10 and 17 years old in good health and CMV-seropositive.

CDR3 coding DNA: TGTGCCAGCAGCCAGGCTATGGACACTGAAGCTTTCTTT. Translation: CASSQAMDTEAFF. The chain combines TRBV9 with TRBJ1-1; D unresolved. This CDR3 is 13 amino acids long. Trimming pared 4 bases from V and 3 bases from J, leaving 10 bases between. The germline V gene encodes CDR1 SGDLS and CDR2 YYNGEE.

The chain links TRBV29-1 to TRBJ1-1; D possibly corresponds to TRBD1 (6 bases). V lost 7 bases and J 10 bases, leaving 13 bases between the germline ends. The CDR3 has 10 amino acids. Germline V gene sequence: CDR1 SQVTM, CDR2 ANQGSEA. The CDR3 sequence is CSAGGGGAFF. CDR3 sequence (DNA): TGCAGCGCGGGGGGCGGGGGAGCTTTCTTT. Looking up the rest from reference TRBV29-1 and TRBJ1-1 gives the full variable domain: SAVISQKPSRDICQRGTSLTIQCQVDSQVTMMFWYRQQPGQSLTLIATANQGSEATYESGFVIDKFPISRPNLTFSTLTVSNMSPEDSSIYLCSAGGGGAFFGQGTRLTVV.

The V call is TRBV5-1, the J call TRBJ1-1, with D unclear. Trimming removed 1 base at V and 1 base at J, with 8 bases between. Germline CDR1 reads SGHRS; CDR2 reads YFSETQ. The CDR3 has 14 amino acids. Written as DNA, the CDR3 is TGCGCCAGCAGCTTGAGGGAGTCGAACACTGAAGCTTTCTTT. Its translation: CASSLRESNTEAFF.

The rearrangement uses TRBV6-1 and TRBJ1-6, with D hard to call. Germline V gene lookup returns CDR1 MNHNS and CDR2 SASEGT. V lost 0 bases and J 9 bases, leaving 12 bases between the germline ends. The CDR3 loop spans 15 amino acids. CDR3 in DNA: TGTGCCAGCAGTGAAGCGGGGAGAATCCCTTCACCCCTCCACTTT. Translation gives CASSEAGRIPSPLHF.

V is TRBV30 and J is TRBJ1-2; D is ambiguous. The CDR3 runs 13 residues. Germline lookup yields CDR1 GTSNPN and CDR2 SVGIG (reference sequence). V gave up 4 bases and J gave up 3 bases, with 12 bases separating them. The CDR3 loop is CAWTVTVDYGYTF. The CDR3 nucleotides are TGTGCCTGGACCGTAACAGTAGACTATGGCTACACCTTC.

The chain recombines TRBV6-5 with TRBJ1-6, with D hard to call. The CDR3 is made up of 14 amino acids. The germline V gene has CDR1 MNHEY and CDR2 SVGAGI. Trimming left V 5 bases short and J 6 bases short, with 11 bases between. CDR3 sequence reads: CASSEVRFNSPLHF. In DNA, the CDR3 is TGTGCCAGCAGTGAAGTCAGATTTAATTCACCCCTCCACTTT.

This rearrangement joins TRBV6-1 to TRBJ1-3; D unresolved. The V gene's germline CDR1 is MNHNS and CDR2 SASEGT. V was shortened by 0 bases and J by 8 bases, with 8 bases between the two germline ends. This CDR3 contains 13 residues. The CDR3 DNA is TGTGCCAGCAGTGAAGCGGAGAAGGACACCATATATTTT. This gives the protein CASSEAEKDTIYF.

This chain joins TRBV7-8 and TRBJ1-4, with 8 bases fitting TRBD1. CDR1 SGHVS and CDR2 FQNEAQ come from the germline V gene. The length of the CDR3 is 14 residues. With V trimmed by 6 bases and J by 8 bases, 8 bases remained unmatched. CDR3 bases: TGTGCCAGCAGTTCGGACAGGGCGGGGGAAAAACTGTTTTTT. This sequence encodes CASSSDRAGEKLFF.

This clone was seen just once. V and J are TRBV4-1 and TRBJ1-1, with D possibly TRBD1 on 5 matching bases. Germline V gene lookup returns CDR1 MGHRA and CDR2 YSYEKL. This CDR3 spans 15 amino acids. The V end was cut by 1 base, the J end by 1 base, with 10 bases between. CDR3 residues: CASSQADRKNTEAFF. The CDR3 bases are TGCGCCAGCAGCCAAGCAGACAGAAAGAACACTGAAGCTTTCTTT.

With regard to this clone: The junction and the germline gene differ at one end; a read error may be behind it. The chain has TRBV6-1 and TRBJ1-2; TRBD1 is a possible D gene (5 bases). Germline CDR1 is MNHNS and CDR2 is SASEGT. The CDR3 is 13 amino acids. The CDR3 spells CASNLQESYDYTF. CDR3 sequence (DNA): TGTGCCAGCAACTTACAGGAGAGTTATGACTACACCTTC.

Concerning this clone itself: Other DNA sequences from this sample encode an identical CDR3 as well. The V gene is TRBV27, the J gene TRBJ1-4, with TRBD1 matching 8 bases. CDR1 is MNHEY, CDR2 SMNVEV, per germline (reference sequence). This CDR3 is 14 amino acids long. J was trimmed by 7 bases and V by 5 bases; bases with no gene match: 6. The chain's CDR3 is CASSPRTGREKLFF. The CDR3 nucleotides are TGTGCCAGCAGTCCCCGGACAGGGCGTGAAAAACTGTTTTTT. Variable domain in full (rest from reference TRBV27 and TRBJ1-4): EAQVTQNPRYLITVTGKKLTVTCSQNMNHEYMSWYRQDPGLGLRQIYYSMNVEVTDKGDVPEGYKVSRKEKRNFPLILESPSPNQTSLYFCASSPRTGREKLFFGSGTQLSVL.

V is TRBV14 and J is TRBJ2-1, with TRBD2 as a possible D gene (5 bases). This CDR3 is built from 13 residues. The germline V gene has CDR1 SGHDN and CDR2 FVKESK. The V gene lost 0 bases and the J gene lost 9 bases, with 9 bases spanning the gap. The DNA for the CDR3 is TGTGCCAGCAGCCAAGATCGGAGGAGTGAGCAGTTCTTC. Translation: CASSQDRRSEQFF.

The V gene is TRBV9, the J gene TRBJ2-3; TRBD1 agrees at 8 bases. The CDR3 runs 16 residues. Trimming took 3 bases from V and 1 from J; bases not matched to a gene: 7. Germline values: CDR1 SGDLS, CDR2 YYNGEE. The CDR3 DNA reads as TGTGCCAGCAGCGAGTTCGACAGGGGCGGCACAGATACGCAGTATTTT. This encodes CASSEFDRGGTDTQYF.

CDR3 amino acids: CSVTPLDTQYF. CDR3 in DNA: TGCAGCGTAACCCCACTGGATACGCAGTATTTT. The rearrangement joins TRBV29-1 to TRBJ2-3; D unresolved. The CDR3 covers 11 residues. Deletions cut 6 bases from V and 6 bases from J, with 10 bases between. The germline V gene has CDR1 SQVTM and CDR2 ANQGSEA.